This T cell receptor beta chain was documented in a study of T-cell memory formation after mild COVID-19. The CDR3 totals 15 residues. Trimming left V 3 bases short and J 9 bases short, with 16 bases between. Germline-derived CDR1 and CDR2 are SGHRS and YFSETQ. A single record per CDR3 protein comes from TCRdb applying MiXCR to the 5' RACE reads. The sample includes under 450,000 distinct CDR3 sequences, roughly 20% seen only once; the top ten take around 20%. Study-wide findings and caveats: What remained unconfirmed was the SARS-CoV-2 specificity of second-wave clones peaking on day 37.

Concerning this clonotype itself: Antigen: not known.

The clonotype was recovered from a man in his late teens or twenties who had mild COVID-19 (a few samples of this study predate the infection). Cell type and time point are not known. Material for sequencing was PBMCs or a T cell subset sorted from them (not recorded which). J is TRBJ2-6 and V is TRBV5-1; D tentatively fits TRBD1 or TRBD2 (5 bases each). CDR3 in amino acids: CASSSLGTDGNVLTF. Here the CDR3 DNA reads TGCGCCAGCAGCTCACTAGGGACGGATGGCAACGTCCTGACTTTC.